This T cell receptor beta chain was retrieved from a study of T cells in Graves' hyperthyroidism and ophthalmopathy. At the level of the study: Any treatment followed the collection of peripheral blood at initial diagnosis.

This clonotype was seen a handful of times. Losses at the gene ends were 6 bases for V and 5 bases for J; bases not matched to a gene: 10. This CDR3 is built from 15 residues. CDR1 is SNHLY, CDR2 FYNNEI, per germline. Researchers took RNA transcripts and amplified the TCR beta CDR3 regions from them. First-round RT-PCR targeting the TCR CDR3 was performed with the HTBI primer set. TCRdb recomputed calls from the multiplex PCR reads with MiXCR, one row per CDR3 protein. In the table there are about 740,000 distinct CDR3 sequences, 14% of which are singletons. Newly diagnosed hyperthyroidism, duration under 2 months, in patients aged 18 to 65. In making diagnoses, clinical symptoms, serum thyroxine and TRAb, thyroid ultrasound and orbital computed tomography were all used. Extraction of PBMCs used roughly 9.3 ml of fresh peripheral blood.

This TCR was recovered from a woman younger than 35 with Graves' hyperthyroidism. The material sequenced was blood. The chain employs TRBV2 and TRBJ2-7; 10 bases are shared with TRBD1. CDR3 protein: CASRDGTGAGNEQYF. Written as DNA, the CDR3 is TGTGCCAGCAGGGACGGGACAGGGGCAGGGAACGAGCAGTACTTC. Full variable domain (outside the CDR3, taken from reference TRBV2 and TRBJ2-7): EPEVTQTPSHQVTQMGQEVILRCVPISNHLYFYWYRQILGQKVEFLVSFYNNEISEKSEIFDDQFSVERPDGSNFTLKIRSTKLEDSAMYFCASRDGTGAGNEQYFGPGTRLTVT.